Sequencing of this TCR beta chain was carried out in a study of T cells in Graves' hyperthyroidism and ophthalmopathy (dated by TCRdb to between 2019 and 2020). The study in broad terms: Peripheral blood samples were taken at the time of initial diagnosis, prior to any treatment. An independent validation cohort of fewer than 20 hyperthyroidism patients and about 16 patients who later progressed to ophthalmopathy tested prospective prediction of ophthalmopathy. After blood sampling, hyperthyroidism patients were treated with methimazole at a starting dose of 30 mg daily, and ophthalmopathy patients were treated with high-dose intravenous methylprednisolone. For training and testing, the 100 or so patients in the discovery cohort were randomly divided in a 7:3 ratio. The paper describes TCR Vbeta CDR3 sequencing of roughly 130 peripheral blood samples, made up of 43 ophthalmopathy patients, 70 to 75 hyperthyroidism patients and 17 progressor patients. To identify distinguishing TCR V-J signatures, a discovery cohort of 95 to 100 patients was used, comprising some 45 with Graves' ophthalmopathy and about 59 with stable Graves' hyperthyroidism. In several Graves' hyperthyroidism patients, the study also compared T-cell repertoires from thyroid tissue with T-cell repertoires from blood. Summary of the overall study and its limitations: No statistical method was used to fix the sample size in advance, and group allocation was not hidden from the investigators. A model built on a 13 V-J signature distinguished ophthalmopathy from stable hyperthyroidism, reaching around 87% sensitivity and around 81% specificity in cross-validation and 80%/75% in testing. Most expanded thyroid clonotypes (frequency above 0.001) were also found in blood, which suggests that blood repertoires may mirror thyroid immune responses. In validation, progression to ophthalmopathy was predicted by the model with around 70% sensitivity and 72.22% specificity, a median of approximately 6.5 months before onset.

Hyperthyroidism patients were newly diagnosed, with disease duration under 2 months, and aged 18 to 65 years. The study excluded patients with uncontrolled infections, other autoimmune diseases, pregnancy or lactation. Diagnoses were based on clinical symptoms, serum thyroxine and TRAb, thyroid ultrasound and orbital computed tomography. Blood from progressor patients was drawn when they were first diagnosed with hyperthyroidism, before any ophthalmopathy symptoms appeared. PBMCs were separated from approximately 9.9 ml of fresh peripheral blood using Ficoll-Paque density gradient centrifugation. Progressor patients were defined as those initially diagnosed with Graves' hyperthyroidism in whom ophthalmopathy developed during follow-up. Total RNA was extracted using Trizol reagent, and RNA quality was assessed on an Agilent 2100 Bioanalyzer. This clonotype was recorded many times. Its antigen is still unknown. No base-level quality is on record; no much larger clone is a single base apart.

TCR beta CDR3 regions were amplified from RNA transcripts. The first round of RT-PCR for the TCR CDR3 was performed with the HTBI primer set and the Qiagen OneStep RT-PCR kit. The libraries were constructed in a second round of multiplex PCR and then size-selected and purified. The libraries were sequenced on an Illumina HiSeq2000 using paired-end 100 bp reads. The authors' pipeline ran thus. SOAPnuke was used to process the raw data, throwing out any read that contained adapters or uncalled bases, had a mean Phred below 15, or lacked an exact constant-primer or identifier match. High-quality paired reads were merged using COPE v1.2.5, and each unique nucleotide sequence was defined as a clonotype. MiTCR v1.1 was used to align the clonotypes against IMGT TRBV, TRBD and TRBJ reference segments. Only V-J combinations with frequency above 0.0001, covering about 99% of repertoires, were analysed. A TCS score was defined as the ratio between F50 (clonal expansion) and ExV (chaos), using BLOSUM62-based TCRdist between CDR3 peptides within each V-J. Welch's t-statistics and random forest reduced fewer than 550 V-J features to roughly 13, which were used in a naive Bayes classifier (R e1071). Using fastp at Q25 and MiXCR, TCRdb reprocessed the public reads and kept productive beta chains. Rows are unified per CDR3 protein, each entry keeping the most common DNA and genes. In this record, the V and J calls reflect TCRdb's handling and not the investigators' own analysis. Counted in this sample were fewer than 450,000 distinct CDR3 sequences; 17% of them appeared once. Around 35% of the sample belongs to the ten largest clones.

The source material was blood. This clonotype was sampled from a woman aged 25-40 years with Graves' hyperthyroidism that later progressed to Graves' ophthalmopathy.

The bases read TGTGCCAGCAGCCAGGGGTGGGGTGAAGCTTTCTTT. Translated, this is CASSQGWGEAFF. This chain is built from TRBV3-1 and TRBJ1-1; no confident D gene assignment can be made. CDR1 and CDR2, per the germline V gene (reference sequence), are LGHDT and YNNKEL. V is clipped by 3 bases and J by 7 bases, and the sequence between their germline boundaries is 9 bases long. CDR3 length: 12 amino acids, cysteine to phenylalanine. Left in the record is the CDR3 DNA by itself, 36 bases read in frame from the first base.